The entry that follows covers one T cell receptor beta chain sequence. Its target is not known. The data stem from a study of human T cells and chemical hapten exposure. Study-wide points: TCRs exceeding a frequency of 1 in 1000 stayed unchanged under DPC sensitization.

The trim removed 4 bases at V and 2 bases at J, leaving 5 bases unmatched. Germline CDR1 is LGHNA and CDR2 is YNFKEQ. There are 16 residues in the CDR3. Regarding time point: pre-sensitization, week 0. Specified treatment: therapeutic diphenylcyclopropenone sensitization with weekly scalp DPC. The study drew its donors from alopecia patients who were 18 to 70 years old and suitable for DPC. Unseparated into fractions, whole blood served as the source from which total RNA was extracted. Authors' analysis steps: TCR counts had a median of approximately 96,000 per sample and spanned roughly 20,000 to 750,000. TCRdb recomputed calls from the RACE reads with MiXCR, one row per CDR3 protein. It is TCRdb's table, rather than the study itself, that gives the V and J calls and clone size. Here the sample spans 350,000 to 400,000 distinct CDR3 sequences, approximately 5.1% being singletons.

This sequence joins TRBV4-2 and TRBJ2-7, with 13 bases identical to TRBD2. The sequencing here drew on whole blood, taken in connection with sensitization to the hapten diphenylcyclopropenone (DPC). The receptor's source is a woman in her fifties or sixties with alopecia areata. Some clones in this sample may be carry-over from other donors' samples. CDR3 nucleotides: TGTGCCAGCAGCCCCCAGACTAGCGGGGGGCCCTACGAGCAGTACTTC. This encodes CASSPQTSGGPYEQYF.